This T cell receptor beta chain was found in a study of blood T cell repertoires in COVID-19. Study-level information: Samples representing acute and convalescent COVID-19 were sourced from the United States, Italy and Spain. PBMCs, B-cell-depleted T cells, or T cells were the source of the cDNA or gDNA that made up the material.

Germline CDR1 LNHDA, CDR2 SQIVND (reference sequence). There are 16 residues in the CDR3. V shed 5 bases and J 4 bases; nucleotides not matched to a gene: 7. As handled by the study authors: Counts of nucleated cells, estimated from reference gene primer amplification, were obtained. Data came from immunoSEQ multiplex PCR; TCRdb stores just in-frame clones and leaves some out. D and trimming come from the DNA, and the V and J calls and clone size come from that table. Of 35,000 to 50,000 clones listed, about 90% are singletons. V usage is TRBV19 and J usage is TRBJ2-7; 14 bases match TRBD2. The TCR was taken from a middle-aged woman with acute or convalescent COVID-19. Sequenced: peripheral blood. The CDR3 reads CASSEVTSGRGYEQYF. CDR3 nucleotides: TGTGCCAGTAGTGAAGTGACTAGCGGGAGGGGGTACGAGCAGTACTTC.